Following are 21 T cell receptor beta chains from one sample sequenced in a study of patients and donors after allogeneic stem cell transplantation (TCRdb year 2020). Libraries were prepared through RT-PCR. Sequencing took place on a NextSeq 550. TCRdb reprocessed the public reads (quality trimming at Q25 with fastp, clone calling with MiXCR) and kept in-frame beta chains. Each entry merges the rows of one CDR3 protein and shows their most common DNA and genes. A total of about 960,000 distinct CDR3 sequences appear in this sample, 18% of them only once. Of the sample, around 6% falls within the top ten clones. The specimen was blood, either unsorted or a sorted T cell fraction (not recorded which). Receptors originate from a human donor who was either an allogeneic HSCT recipient or a stem cell or donor lymphocyte infusion donor (not recorded which). It is not recorded whose cells these are; they may come from a transplant donor.

V is TRBV12-3 or TRBV12-4 and J is TRBJ2-7; 9 bases are shared with TRBD2. The CDR3 has 17 amino acids. After removal of 5 bases from V and 2 bases from J, the junction contained 13 bases not matched to a gene. This chain's CDR3 is CASSAAPGVAGAYEQYF. The CDR3 nucleotides are TGTGCCAGCAGTGCCGCCCCCGGGGTAGCGGGGGCCTACGAGCAGTACTTC.

This clonotype appeared a few times. This chain links TRBV27 with TRBJ1-5; 8 nucleotides agree with TRBD1. The germline CDR1 and CDR2 sequences are MNHEY and SMNVEV (reference sequence). The J segment lost 4 bases and the V segment lost 6 bases, leaving 8 bases of the junction unmatched. This CDR3 has 15 amino acids. As DNA, the CDR3 is TGTGCCAGCAGCCAAGGGCAGGGGGCTAATCAGCCCCAGCATTTT. It is translated as CASSQGQGANQPQHF.

The V call is TRBV3-1, the J call TRBJ2-1; 15 bases are a match to TRBD2. Germline values: CDR1 LGHDT, CDR2 YNNKEL (reference sequence). The CDR3 spans 16 residues. The V and J ends lost 1 base and 6 bases, in that order; junction bases with no gene match: 1. CDR3 nucleotide sequence: TGTGCCAGCAGCCAAGGGACTAGCGGGAGGGCCAATGAGCAGTTCTTC. It codes for CASSQGTSGRANEQFF.

This clonotype has a count of ten or more. In DNA, the CDR3 is TGTGCCAGCAGTACCACAGGCTTTTGGGGCGAGCAGTACTTC. Amino acids: CASSTTGFWGEQYF. This rearrangement joins TRBV25-1 to TRBJ2-7; D possibly corresponds to TRBD1 (5 bases). Looked up from germline, CDR1 is MGHDK and CDR2 is SYGVNS. The CDR3 totals 14 residues. V lost 5 bases, J lost 6 bases, and 17 bases lay in between.

V is TRBV24-1 and J is TRBJ2-1, with 9 bases fitting TRBD2. The CDR3 runs to 15 residues. Per the germline V gene, CDR1 is KGHDR and CDR2 is SFDVKD. V lost 3 bases to trimming and J lost 5 bases; unmatched junction nucleotides: 4. The CDR3 DNA sequence: TGTGCCACCAGTGATGTAGCGGGAGTTGACAATGAGCAGTTCTTC. This gives the protein CATSDVAGVDNEQFF.

This clonotype appeared a few times. The V call is TRBV7-2, the J call TRBJ2-1; D is perhaps TRBD2 (5 bases). The V gene lost 3 bases and the J gene lost 4 bases, with 10 bases spanning the gap. CDR1 and CDR2 from the germline V gene are SGHTA and FQGNSA. This CDR3 has 14 residues. The CDR3, as DNA: TGTGCCAGCAGCTTCGCGGACTTATACAATGAGCAGTTCTTC. This gives the protein CASSFADLYNEQFF.

The gene calls are TRBV6-1 and TRBJ1-2; TRBD1 agrees at 7 bases. This CDR3 contains 14 residues. V lost 7 bases to trimming and J lost 4 bases; unmatched junction nucleotides: 9. The germline V gene encodes CDR1 MNHNS and CDR2 SASEGT. The CDR3 nucleotides are TGTGCCAGCACCCCTAGGGGACAGCTCTATGGCTACACCTTC. It is translated as CASTPRGQLYGYTF.

This clonotype showed up just a few times. The chain employs TRBV15 and TRBJ2-2, with 7 bases matching TRBD1. Germline V gene lookup returns CDR1 LNHNV and CDR2 YYDKDF (reference sequence). CDR3 length: 14 residues. The V gene end was trimmed by 8 bases and the J gene end by 2 bases; junction bases not matched to a gene: 5. This CDR3 is CATQGQINTGELFF. The DNA for the CDR3 is TGTGCCACCCAGGGACAGATTAACACCGGGGAGCTGTTTTTT.

Comment on this clonotype: Being one base from a much bigger clone, this may be a read error. CDR3 nucleotides: TGTGCCACCAGCTCTGGAAACACCATATATTTT. Its protein is CATSSGNTIYF. V usage is TRBV15 and J usage is TRBJ1-3, with D uncertain. Germline CDR1 LNHNV, CDR2 YYDKDF (reference sequence). V shed 5 bases and J shed 1 base, with 0 bases lying between them. The CDR3 spans 11 residues.

Written as DNA, the CDR3 is TGCAGTGCTAGAGAAACCGGGACAGGGACCGAAAAACTGTTTTTT. Translation: CSARETGTGTEKLFF. The chain employs TRBV20-1 and TRBJ1-4, with TRBD1 matching over 9 bases. Germline assignment: CDR1 DFQATT and CDR2 SNEGSKA (reference sequence). J was trimmed by 8 bases and V by 0 bases; bases with no gene match: 7. The CDR3 is made up of 15 amino acids.

This clonotype was seen only a few times. V is TRBV12-3 or TRBV12-4 and J is TRBJ2-2; D possibly corresponds to TRBD1 (6 bases). The CDR3 sequence is 15 residues long. V was trimmed by 6 bases and J by 4 bases, leaving 15 bases between them. The CDR3 is CASRLLRGPTGELFF. Written as DNA, the CDR3 is TGTGCCAGCAGACTCCTCAGGGGTCCCACCGGGGAGCTGTTTTTT.

V usage is TRBV14 and J usage is TRBJ1-1, with D perhaps matching TRBD1 (5 bases). The CDR3 runs to 15 residues. Germline values: CDR1 SGHDN, CDR2 FVKESK. Trimming pared 2 bases from V and 1 base from J, leaving 11 bases between. In DNA form, the CDR3 reads TGTGCCAGCAGCCAATCGGGGGGGGAGAACACTGAAGCTTTCTTT. This sequence encodes CASSQSGGENTEAFF.

This clonotype has ten or more counts. CDR3 in DNA: TGTGCCATCAGTGGCCGAGCGTTCTATGGCTACACCTTC. Translation: CAISGRAFYGYTF. The genes are TRBV10-3 and TRBJ1-2; no clear D. V lost 4 bases and J lost 4, with 10 bases in between. The germline V gene has CDR1 ENHRY and CDR2 SYGVKD. The CDR3 loop spans 13 amino acids.

The chain couples TRBV9 to TRBJ2-3; 8 bases match TRBD2. Germline assignment: CDR1 SGDLS and CDR2 YYNGEE. V trimming: 3 bases; J trimming: 0 bases; junction bases outside the gene matches: 9. The CDR3 is 17 amino acids. The CDR3 reads CASSGPLSGVSTDTQYF. For the CDR3, the DNA is TGTGCCAGCAGCGGACCGCTTAGCGGGGTTAGCACAGATACGCAGTATTTT.

V and J are TRBV24-1 and TRBJ1-5; 9 nucleotides agree with TRBD1. The V and J ends lost 3 bases and 6 bases, in that order; junction bases with no gene match: 14. Germline V gene sequence: CDR1 KGHDR, CDR2 SFDVKD. The CDR3 is made up of 18 amino acids. CDR3 residues: CATSDRRQGELRVQPQHF. In DNA form, the CDR3 reads TGTGCCACCAGTGATAGGAGACAGGGGGAATTGAGGGTTCAGCCCCAGCATTTT.

The genes are TRBV5-1 and TRBJ2-3; D call uncertain. This CDR3 has 15 amino acids. The germline V gene encodes CDR1 SGHRS and CDR2 YFSETQ. Trimming stripped 7 bases from V and 0 bases from J, with 15 bases between. CDR3 residues: CASDPGDISTDTQYF. The DNA of the CDR3 is TGCGCCAGCGACCCGGGCGACATTAGCACAGATACGCAGTATTTT.

Here the CDR3 DNA reads TGCAGTGCTTTAGAGACCCGGGGCATAAAGTACTTC. Its protein product is CSALETRGIKYF. This chain links TRBV20-1 with TRBJ2-7; tentatively, D is TRBD1 or TRBD2 (5 bases each). V was shortened by 5 bases and J by 11 bases, with 19 bases between the two germline ends. The length of the CDR3 is 12 residues. The germline gives CDR1 DFQATT, CDR2 SNEGSKA (reference sequence).

The V call is TRBV15, the J call TRBJ2-1, with D possibly matching TRBD1 (6 bases). Germline CDR1 reads LNHNV; CDR2 reads YYDKDF (reference sequence). The CDR3 is 15 residues long. V was cut by 5 bases and J by 9 bases, with 20 bases left in between. As DNA, the CDR3 is TGTGCCACCAGCCCCCATGGGACATCGGTGAGTGAGCAGTTCTTC. It translates to CATSPHGTSVSEQFF. Full variable domain (missing parts from reference TRBV15 and TRBJ2-1): DAMVIQNPRYQVTQFGKPVTLSCSQTLNHNVMYWYQQKSSQAPKLLFHYYDKDFNNEADTPDNFQSRRPNTSFCFLDIRSPGLGDTAMYLCATSPHGTSVSEQFFGPGTRLTVL.

This clonotype was seen more than once but under ten times. This chain joins TRBV5-6 and TRBJ2-2; the D is unclear. Germline V lookup: CDR1 SGHDT, CDR2 YYEEEE. V was shortened by 4 bases and J by 7 bases, with 17 bases between the two germline ends. This CDR3 has 15 residues. In DNA, the CDR3 is TGTGCCAGCAGCAGGACCGGTTCTTATGACGGGGAGCTGTTTTTT. Translating it yields CASSRTGSYDGELFF. The variable domain in full, with the rest retrieved from reference TRBV5-6 and TRBJ2-2, is DAGVTQSPTHLIKTRGQQVTLRCSPKSGHDTVSWYQQALGQGPQFIFQYYEEEERQRGNFPDRFSGHQFPNYSSELNVNALLLGDSALYLCASSRTGSYDGELFFGEGSRLTVL.

This clonotype came up a few times. The rearrangement uses TRBV25-1 and TRBJ2-5; 11 bases agree with TRBD2. Germline V gene lookup returns CDR1 MGHDK and CDR2 SYGVNS. The trim removed 2 bases at V and 4 bases at J, leaving 6 bases unmatched. The CDR3 is 16 amino acids. The CDR3, as DNA: TGTGCCAGCAGTGAAACGACTAGCGGGATCAGAGAGACCCAGTACTTC. Translated: CASSETTSGIRETQYF.

This clonotype has only a few counts. The chain recombines TRBV13 with TRBJ2-3; D gene unclear. Germline V lookup: CDR1 PRHDT, CDR2 FYEKMQ (reference sequence). V lost 3 bases and J 2 bases, leaving 12 bases between the germline ends. There are 15 residues in the CDR3. The CDR3 DNA sequence: TGTGCCAGCAGCTTTTATCAGGAACACACAGATACGCAGTATTTT. Translated: CASSFYQEHTDTQYF.